The TCR beta chain described here comes from a study of blood T cell repertoires in COVID-19. Study in general: Collection of acute and convalescent COVID-19 samples took place in the United States, Italy and Spain. In each case, the material was cDNA or gDNA derived from T cells, B-cell-depleted T cells, or PBMCs.

Germline CDR1 and CDR2: KGHSH and LQKENI. The V and J ends lost 3 bases and 6 bases, in that order; junction bases with no gene match: 3. This CDR3 is 15 amino acids long. Original methodology: Nucleated cell counts were estimated from reference gene primer amplification. Data came from immunoSEQ multiplex PCR; TCRdb stores just in-frame clones and leaves some out. The DNA was the basis for D and trimming; V, J and clone size are from that table. The profile shows around 230,000 clones, about nine tenths of them singletons. This chain connects TRBV18 to TRBJ2-3; 13 positions match TRBD2. The receptor was isolated from a man in his 60s who had recovered from COVID-19. Source material: peripheral blood. Here the CDR3 reads CASSPGLAGADTQYF. DNA of the CDR3: TGTGCCAGCTCACCCGGACTAGCGGGGGCCGATACGCAGTATTTT.